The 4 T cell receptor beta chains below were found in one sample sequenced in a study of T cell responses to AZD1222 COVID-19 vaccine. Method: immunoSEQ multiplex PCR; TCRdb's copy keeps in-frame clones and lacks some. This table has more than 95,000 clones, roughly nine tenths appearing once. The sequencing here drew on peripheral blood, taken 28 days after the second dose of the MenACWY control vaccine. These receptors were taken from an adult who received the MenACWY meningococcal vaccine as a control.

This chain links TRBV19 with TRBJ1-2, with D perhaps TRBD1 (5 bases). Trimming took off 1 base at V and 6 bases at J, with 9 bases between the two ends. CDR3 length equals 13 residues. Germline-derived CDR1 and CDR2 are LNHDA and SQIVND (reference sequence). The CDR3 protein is CASSIVRAHGYTF. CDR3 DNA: TGTGCCAGTAGTATAGTCAGGGCCCATGGCTACACCTTC.

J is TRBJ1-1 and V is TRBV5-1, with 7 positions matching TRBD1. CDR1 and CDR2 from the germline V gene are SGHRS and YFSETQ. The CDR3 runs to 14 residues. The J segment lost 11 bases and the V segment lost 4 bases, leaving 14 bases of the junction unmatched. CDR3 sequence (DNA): TGCGCCAGCAGCCTGGACCCGGGCAGGGGGTCTGCTTTCTTT. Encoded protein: CASSLDPGRGSAFF. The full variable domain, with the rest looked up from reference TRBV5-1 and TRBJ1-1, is KAGVTQTPRYLIKTRGQQVTLSCSPISGHRSVSWYQQTPGQGLQFLFEYFSETQRNKGNFPGRFSGRQFSNSRSEMNVSTLELGDSALYLCASSLDPGRGSAFFGQGTRLTVV.

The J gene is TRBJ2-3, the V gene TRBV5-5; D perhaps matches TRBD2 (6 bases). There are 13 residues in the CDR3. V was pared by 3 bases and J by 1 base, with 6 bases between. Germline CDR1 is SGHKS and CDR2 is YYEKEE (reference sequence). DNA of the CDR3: TGTGCCAGCAGCTGGGGGGGCACAGATACGCAGTATTTT. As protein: CASSWGGTDTQYF.

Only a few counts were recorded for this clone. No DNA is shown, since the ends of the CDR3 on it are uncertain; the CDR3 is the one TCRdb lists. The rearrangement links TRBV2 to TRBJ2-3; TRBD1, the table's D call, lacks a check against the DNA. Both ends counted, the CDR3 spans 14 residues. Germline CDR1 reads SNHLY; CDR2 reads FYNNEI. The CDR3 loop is CASILDRGEDTQYF.